This is a list of T cell receptor beta chains from one sample in a study of blood T cell repertoires in COVID-19. Sequencing was performed with immunoSEQ multiplex PCR; in TCRdb, only in-frame clones are kept and a portion is missing. The table has 350,000 to 500,000 clones, around nine tenths seen once. Sequencing used PBMCs or T cells enriched from blood (not recorded which). The receptors derive from a young woman who had been exposed to COVID-19. The CDR3 runs from the conserved cysteine through the conserved F or W. Each record gives: CDR3 DNA, CDR3 protein, D gene, V gene, clone size, J gene. D genes are given only for firm matches. Clone size is stated in some rows and not others, as once, few, many or a class when expanded.

TGTGCCAGCAGCCAAGACCCAACAGTACACACTGAAGCTTTCTTT,CASSQDPTVHTEAFF,-,TRBV3-1/TRBV3-2,-,TRBJ1-1
TGTGCCAGCAGCCCGGGACAGATACACCTGAACACTGAAGCTTTCTTT,CASSPGQIHLNTEAFF,TRBD1,TRBV5-6,-,TRBJ1-1
TGTGCCAGCGGGTATAGCGGGGGTGAGCAGTACTTC,CASGYSGGEQYF,TRBD2,TRBV27,-,TRBJ2-7
TGTGCCAGCAGCCCCCTCGACAGGGCGACGAATGAAAAACTGTTTTTT,CASSPLDRATNEKLFF,TRBD1,TRBV11-2,-,TRBJ1-4
TGTGCCAGCCGGCGGACAGGGGGCGCTGGAAACACCATATATTTT,CASRRTGGAGNTIYF,TRBD1,TRBV6-5,-,TRBJ1-3
TGTGCCAGCAGTTTCACAGGGCTAGTGGCTCAGCATTTT,CASSFTGLVAQHF,-,TRBV12-3/TRBV12-4,-,TRBJ1-5
TGTGCCAGCAGCGGGCTGCCCAGGGCTGGCGGCTACACCTTC,CASSGLPRAGGYTF,-,TRBV11-3,-,TRBJ1-2
TGTGCCAGCAGCCCCGGGGGACAGGGGAATTCACCCCTCCACTTT,CASSPGGQGNSPLHF,TRBD1,TRBV7-9,-,TRBJ1-6
TGTGCCAGCAGCCCCAGGACAGGCTCCTACAATGAGCAGTTCTTC,CASSPRTGSYNEQFF,TRBD1,TRBV6-4,-,TRBJ2-1
TGTGCCAGCAGCCAGAGGAGCGGGGGGGTCGGGGAGCTGTTTTTT,CASSQRSGGVGELFF,TRBD2,TRBV3-1/TRBV3-2,-,TRBJ2-2
TGTGCCAGCAGCTTAGTAACAGGCTACAACACTGAAGCTTTCTTT,CASSLVTGYNTEAFF,-,TRBV7-2,-,TRBJ1-1
TGTGCCAGCAGCCAAATGTCTGGGACTAGCGGATTCTACAATGAGCAGTTCTTC,CASSQMSGTSGFYNEQFF,TRBD2,TRBV4-2,once,TRBJ2-1
TGTGCCACCCTATCCCGGGGGGGCGACTATGGCTACACCTTC,CATLSRGGDYGYTF,-,TRBV2,-,TRBJ1-2
TGCAGCGTTGTAGGGGGCAGGGGTAGGACTGAAGCTTTCTTT,CSVVGGRGRTEAFF,TRBD1,TRBV29-1,-,TRBJ1-1
TGCGCCAGCAGCCAAGATACTCGGCTAGCGGGGGGGCAGGGAGATACGCAGTATTTT,CASSQDTRLAGGQGDTQYF,TRBD2,TRBV4-3,-,TRBJ2-3